The 20 T cell receptor beta chains in this list originate from one sample, sequenced in a study of early T cells in non-severe SARS-CoV-2 infection. From the 5' RACE reads, TCRdb called clonotypes with MiXCR, one entry per CDR3 protein. The table records fewer than 85,000 distinct CDR3 sequences, 9.5% to 15% of them present only once. The sample comprised whole blood. All receptors come from an adult who was a healthcare worker with PCR-confirmed SARS-CoV-2 infection or an uninfected control (not recorded which).

This clonotype was detected only a few times. The chain uses TRBV9 and TRBJ2-2, with 11 bases matching TRBD2. The CDR3 runs 15 residues. Germline CDR1 SGDLS, CDR2 YYNGEE. V lost 4 bases, J lost 7 bases, and 6 bases stayed unmatched. The CDR3, as DNA: TGTGCCAGCAGCAAGGGACTAGCGGAGGACGGGGAGCTGTTTTTT. Translating it yields CASSKGLAEDGELFF. Combining the CDR3 with reference TRBV9 and TRBJ2-2 gives the whole variable domain DSGVTQTPKHLITATGQRVTLRCSPRSGDLSVYWYQQSLDQGLQFLIQYYNGEERAKGNILERFSAQQFPDLHSELNLSSLELGDSALYFCASSKGLAEDGELFFGEGSRLTVL.

Many counts were recorded for this clonotype. This chain links TRBV20-1 with TRBJ2-3; 8 bases map to TRBD2. V was clipped by 8 bases and J by 2 bases; unmatched bases: 15. From germline, CDR1 is DFQATT and CDR2 SNEGSKA (reference sequence). This CDR3 contains 16 residues. The CDR3 sequence is CSLKAGVSIFTDTQYF. The CDR3 DNA is TGCAGTCTGAAAGCGGGGGTGTCTATTTTCACAGATACGCAGTATTTT.

The CDR3 loop reads CASSGQGANTDTQYF. In DNA form, the CDR3 reads TGTGCCAGCAGCGGACAGGGGGCGAACACAGATACGCAGTATTTT. The J gene is TRBJ2-3, the V gene TRBV25-1; 11 nucleotides line up with TRBD1. V trimming: 6 bases; J trimming: 2 bases; junction bases outside the gene matches: 4. CDR1 and CDR2 from the germline V gene are MGHDK and SYGVNS. This CDR3 has 15 residues.

There are a few counts of this clonotype. The chain links TRBV28 to TRBJ1-2; D is ambiguous. The CDR3 has 14 amino acids. Between the trimmed V and J ends, which lost 7 bases and 0 bases, there was a span of 12 bases. CDR1 MDHEN and CDR2 SYDVKM come from the germline V gene. The CDR3 DNA is TGTGCCAGCACCCTGGCCTTAGCTAACTATGGCTACACCTTC. Protein: CASTLALANYGYTF.

This clonotype has at least ten counts. The rearrangement joins TRBV2 to TRBJ1-1; perhaps TRBD1 as D (5 bases). Germline CDR1 is SNHLY and CDR2 is FYNNEI. CDR3 length: 13 residues. Deletions cut 6 bases from V and 1 base from J, with 9 bases between. This CDR3 is CASRLDRNTEAFF. In nucleotides, the CDR3 is TGTGCCAGCAGGCTTGACAGGAACACTGAAGCTTTCTTT. The full variable domain, its missing parts supplied by reference TRBV2 and TRBJ1-1, is EPEVTQTPSHQVTQMGQEVILRCVPISNHLYFYWYRQILGQKVEFLVSFYNNEISEKSEIFDDQFSVERPDGSNFTLKIRSTKLEDSAMYFCASRLDRNTEAFFGQGTRLTVV.

This clonotype was seen only a few times. This chain links TRBV11-2 with TRBJ2-1; 7 positions agree with TRBD2. V shed 6 bases and J 7 bases; nucleotides not matched to a gene: 12. Germline V gene data show CDR1 as SGHAT and CDR2 as FQNNGV. The length of the CDR3 is 15 residues. CDR3 DNA sequence: TGTGCCAGCAGGTCCCAGGGCGGGAGCGGAAATGAGCAGTTCTTC. This encodes CASRSQGGSGNEQFF.

This clonotype was seen repeatedly, ten times or more. The chain links TRBV14 to TRBJ2-3; 7 bases fit TRBD2. V trimming: 8 bases; J trimming: 5 bases; junction bases outside the gene matches: 7. There are 13 residues in the CDR3. Per the germline V gene, CDR1 is SGHDN and CDR2 is FVKESK. The CDR3 region has the DNA TGTGCCAGCGGGAGGGCCTACGGAGATACGCAGTATTTT. Translated, it gives CASGRAYGDTQYF.

There are many counts of this clonotype. V gene TRBV6-6 combines with J gene TRBJ2-2, with 10 bases that match TRBD2. V was clipped by 0 bases and J by 5 bases; unmatched bases: 6. Germline V gives CDR1 MNHNY, CDR2 SVGAGI (reference sequence). This CDR3 has 17 amino acids. CDR3: CASSYSGLAKVTGELFF. Written as DNA, the CDR3 is TGTGCCAGCAGTTACTCGGGACTAGCGAAGGTTACCGGGGAGCTGTTTTTT.

This clonotype was found many times. CDR3 in amino acids: CSVEASTDTQYF. Here the CDR3 DNA reads TGCAGCGTTGAGGCGAGCACAGATACGCAGTATTTT. The chain joins TRBV29-1 to TRBJ2-3; D remains unclear. This CDR3 contains 12 residues. Germline lookup yields CDR1 SQVTM and CDR2 ANQGSEA. V was cut by 3 bases and J by 0 bases, with 4 bases left in between.

This rearrangement joins TRBV29-1 to TRBJ1-1, with D perhaps matching TRBD1 (5 bases). The CDR3 consists of 13 residues. Looked up from germline, CDR1 is SQVTM and CDR2 is ANQGSEA. V dropped 3 bases and J dropped 1 base, with 9 bases sitting between them. The CDR3 nucleotides are TGCAGCGTTGATGACAGCAAGAACACTGAAGCTTTCTTT. Translation gives CSVDDSKNTEAFF.

At least ten counts were recorded for this clonotype. The chain couples TRBV6-2 or TRBV6-3 to TRBJ2-7; D is perhaps TRBD1 or TRBD2 (5 bases each). The V end lost 6 bases, the J end lost 7 bases, and 16 bases lay between the germline ends. CDR3 length: 13 amino acids. Germline V gene data show CDR1 as MNHEY and CDR2 as SVGEGT. CDR3 sequence reads: CASSVTSGLEQYF. CDR3 nucleotide sequence: TGTGCCAGCAGCGTGACCTCGGGGCTTGAGCAGTACTTC.

This clonotype was seen ten or more times. CDR3 sequence: CSATDFDSMNTEAFF. The CDR3 DNA reads TGCAGTGCTACGGATTTCGACAGCATGAACACTGAAGCTTTCTTT. The genes are TRBV20-1 and TRBJ1-1; D is perhaps TRBD1 (5 bases). The CDR3 extends over 15 amino acids. Germline CDR1 reads DFQATT; CDR2 reads SNEGSKA (reference sequence). V lost 4 bases, J lost 0 bases, and 15 bases lay in between.

This clonotype came up many times. The rearrangement joins TRBV28 to TRBJ2-7; 10 positions match TRBD1. The germline CDR1 and CDR2 sequences are MDHEN and SYDVKM. The CDR3 sequence is 15 residues long. Germline trimming cut 2 bases from V and 5 bases from J; bases unmatched to any gene: 6. The CDR3 DNA sequence: TGTGCCAGCAGTTTAGGGACAGGGGCGGTGAACGAGCAGTACTTC. It translates to CASSLGTGAVNEQYF.

This chain uses TRBV4-3 with TRBJ2-3; TRBD2 matches at 9 bases. Trimming took 4 bases from V and 1 from J; bases not matched to a gene: 3. Germline CDR1 LGHNA, CDR2 YSLEER. The CDR3 consists of 15 residues. The CDR3 here is CASSPRLAGTDTQYF. CDR3 bases: TGCGCCAGCAGCCCGCGACTAGCGGGCACAGATACGCAGTATTTT.

This clonotype showed up many times. CDR3 loop: CSARAAVSPTGELFF. The CDR3 DNA reads TGCAGTGCTAGAGCGGCGGTAAGCCCCACCGGGGAGCTGTTTTTT. The V and J genes are TRBV20-1 and TRBJ2-2, with D uncertain. The V gene lost 1 base and the J gene lost 4 bases, with 13 bases spanning the gap. The CDR3 totals 15 residues. CDR1 is DFQATT, CDR2 SNEGSKA, per germline (reference sequence).

This clonotype was found a few times. The genes are TRBV28 and TRBJ2-5; 9 bases fit TRBD1. J gave up 5 bases and V 5 bases, and 6 bases lay outside the gene matches. Per the germline V gene, CDR1 is MDHEN and CDR2 is SYDVKM. The CDR3 is 14 residues long. This chain's CDR3 is CASSTGTGPETQYF. CDR3 in DNA: TGTGCCAGCAGTACCGGGACAGGGCCCGAGACCCAGTACTTC.

This clonotype was seen at least ten times. The chain has TRBV6-1 and TRBJ1-1; D uncertain. Germline V gene data show CDR1 as MNHNS and CDR2 as SASEGT. V dropped 4 bases and J dropped 4 bases, with 10 bases sitting between them. This CDR3 region has 13 residues. The chain's CDR3 is CASSGPDPTEAFF. In DNA, the CDR3 is TGTGCCAGCAGTGGGCCGGACCCCACTGAAGCTTTCTTT.

This chain's CDR3 is CASSIISGAHEQYF. DNA for the CDR3: TGTGCCAGCAGCATTATATCGGGGGCCCACGAGCAGTACTTC. The J gene is TRBJ2-7, the V gene TRBV7-2; D could derive from TRBD1 or TRBD2 (6 bases each). The CDR3 spans 14 residues. Germline V gives CDR1 SGHTA, CDR2 FQGNSA. V was shortened by 5 bases and J by 5 bases, with 16 bases between the two germline ends.

This clonotype came up many times. The CDR3 DNA is TGTGCCAGCAGCCCCCAGAGGTCAGCTGGGGCCAACGTCCTGACTTTC. Protein product: CASSPQRSAGANVLTF. The chain joins TRBV7-2 to TRBJ2-6; D ambiguous. V was trimmed by 5 bases and J by 2 bases, leaving 13 bases between them. This CDR3 is 16 amino acids long. Germline V gives CDR1 SGHTA, CDR2 FQGNSA.

This clonotype was found many times. The chain has TRBV5-1 and TRBJ2-2, with D possibly matching TRBD2 (5 bases). Germline CDR1 reads SGHRS; CDR2 reads YFSETQ. The V end lost 6 bases, the J end lost 1 base, and 7 bases lay between the germline ends. The CDR3 length is 13 residues. The CDR3 sequence is CASTGVNTGELFF. CDR3 in DNA: TGCGCCAGCACCGGGGTGAACACCGGGGAGCTGTTTTTT.